This is a list of T cell receptor beta chains from one sample in a study of cytomegalovirus exposure and HLA in healthy donors. This table comes from immunoSEQ multiplex PCR, and its TCRdb copy is limited to in-frame clones, with some not included. The sample consists of about 140,000 clones, roughly 76% of them appearing once. Sequenced sample: PBMCs. Receptors were obtained from a female donor in good health and CMV-seronegative. Both conserved end residues are part of each CDR3. The order of the fields is clone size, CDR3 length, V gene, J gene, D gene, CDR3 protein, CDR3 DNA. D genes are given only for firm matches. The size entry is marked missing in some rows and otherwise reads once, few, many or a size class.

NA	13	TRBV30	TRBJ1-3	NA	CACPTPTGNTIYF	TGTGCCTGTCCGACACCGACTGGAAACACCATATATTTT
NA	19	TRBV9	TRBJ2-1	TRBD1	CASGNSVGGRTGGYNEQFF	TGTGCCAGTGGTAATTCGGTGGGGGGAAGGACAGGGGGCTACAATGAGCAGTTCTTC
NA	17	TRBV11-2	TRBJ2-7	NA	CASSLDRKGGASYEQYF	TGTGCCAGCAGCTTAGATCGGAAGGGGGGGGCCTCCTACGAGCAGTACTTC
NA	14	TRBV18	TRBJ2-3	TRBD1	CATTRDRGTDTQYF	TGTGCCACCACAAGAGACAGGGGCACAGATACGCAGTATTTT
NA	15	TRBV2	TRBJ2-1	TRBD1	CASSENRGLSNEQFF	TGTGCCAGCAGTGAAAACAGGGGGCTTTCCAATGAGCAGTTCTTC
NA	12	TRBV10-1	TRBJ2-5	NA	CASSQAQETQYF	TGCGCCAGCAGCCAGGCCCAAGAGACCCAGTACTTC
NA	16	TRBV11-2	TRBJ1-1	TRBD1	CASSSTGAPGNTEAFF	TGTGCCAGCAGCTCGACAGGGGCGCCGGGGAACACTGAAGCTTTCTTT
NA	14	TRBV27	TRBJ1-2	NA	CASSFSYYEGGYTF	TGTGCCAGCAGTTTCTCCTACTACGAGGGTGGCTACACCTTC
few	14	TRBV2	TRBJ2-1	NA	CASLSKNGPERQFF	TGTGCCAGCCTAAGCAAGAATGGTCCCGAGAGGCAGTTCTTC
NA	15	TRBV6-7	TRBJ1-6	TRBD1	CASSTRDRGNSPLHF	TGTGCCAGCAGTACTCGGGACAGGGGTAATTCACCCCTCCACTTT
few	13	TRBV30	TRBJ1-1	NA	CAWSLIQGTEAFF	TGTGCCTGGAGTCTAATTCAGGGCACTGAAGCTTTCTTT
NA	13	TRBV9	TRBJ1-2	NA	CASSPSGDYGYTF	TGTGCCAGCAGCCCTTCGGGAGACTATGGCTACACCTTC
NA	14	TRBV11-1	TRBJ2-7	TRBD1	CASSLNDRAYEQYF	TGTGCCAGCAGCTTAAATGACAGGGCCTACGAGCAGTACTTC
few	15	TRBV2	TRBJ2-3	TRBD2	CASIRLAGNTDTQYF	TGTGCCAGCATCCGACTAGCGGGAAACACAGATACGCAGTATTTT
NA	15	TRBV29-1	TRBJ1-3	TRBD1	CSVTGTGGSGNTIYF	TGCAGCGTGACCGGGACAGGGGGCTCTGGAAACACCATATATTTT
NA	15	TRBV6-5	TRBJ2-1	TRBD2	CASSYYRTSGSLMFF	TGTGCCAGCAGTTACTATAGGACTAGCGGGAGCTTAATGTTCTTC
NA	15	TRBV7-2	TRBJ1-5	NA	CASSLGSSLGQPQHF	TGTGCCAGCAGCTTGGGGAGCTCTCTGGGTCAGCCCCAGCATTTT
NA	20	TRBV9	TRBJ2-1	TRBD1	CASSVARDRNFLGSYNEQFF	TGTGCCAGCAGCGTAGCCCGGGACAGGAACTTTTTAGGCTCCTACAATGAGCAGTTCTTC
NA	17	TRBV25-1	TRBJ2-7	TRBD2	CASSGLAGGRYTYEQYF	TGTGCCAGCAGCGGACTAGCGGGAGGGCGATATACCTACGAGCAGTACTTC
NA	10	TRBV7-3	TRBJ1-4	NA	CASAAEKLFF	TGTGCCAGCGCGGCGGAAAAACTGTTTTTT
NA	15	TRBV28	TRBJ1-4	TRBD1	CASSPGTGSSEKLFF	TGTGCCAGCAGTCCCGGGACAGGTTCGAGTGAAAAACTGTTTTTT
NA	15	TRBV5-6	TRBJ1-1	NA	CASSGGGRGVTEAFF	TGTGCCAGCAGCGGGGGAGGGCGAGGCGTCACTGAAGCTTTCTTT
NA	21	TRBV7-3	TRBJ2-6	TRBD2	CASSRKGGLAGGPSGANVLTF	TGTGCCAGCAGCCGAAAGGGAGGGCTAGCGGGAGGTCCCTCTGGGGCCAACGTCCTGACTTTC
NA	16	TRBV5-1	TRBJ1-3	TRBD1	CASSSQGANLGNTIYF	TGCGCCAGCAGCTCTCAGGGGGCTAACCTGGGAAACACCATATATTTT
NA	14	TRBV5-1	TRBJ1-1	NA	CASSGGQLSTEAFF	TGCGCCAGCAGCGGGGGACAATTAAGCACTGAAGCTTTCTTT
NA	15	TRBV7-8	TRBJ2-7	NA	CASSLGVTGPYEQYF	TGTGCCAGCAGCTTAGGGGTGACAGGCCCTTACGAGCAGTACTTC
NA	16	TRBV5-1	TRBJ2-7	TRBD2	CASSWGGTLRSYEQYF	TGCGCCAGCAGCTGGGGGGGGACCCTTAGGTCCTACGAGCAGTACTTC
NA	15	TRBV6-1	TRBJ2-1	TRBD2	CASSESFGGALEQFF	TGTGCCAGCAGTGAATCGTTCGGGGGGGCTCTTGAGCAGTTCTTC
NA	11	TRBV7-6	TRBJ2-7	NA	CASSPDYEQYF	TGTGCCAGCAGCCCAGACTACGAGCAGTACTTC
NA	13	TRBV6-6	TRBJ1-5	NA	CASSLGQYQPQHF	TGTGCCAGCAGTCTAGGACAGTATCAGCCCCAGCATTTT
few	14	TRBV27	TRBJ2-7	TRBD1	CASRTRQGEDEQYF	TGTGCCAGCAGGACTAGACAGGGGGAGGACGAGCAGTACTTC
NA	15	TRBV2	TRBJ1-6	NA	CASTVFLGGNSPLHF	TGTGCCAGCACTGTCTTCCTGGGGGGGAATTCACCCCTCCACTTT
NA	11	TRBV20-1	TRBJ2-1	NA	CSARDNREQFF	TGCAGTGCTAGAGATAATCGTGAGCAGTTCTTC
NA	13	TRBV10-2	TRBJ1-2	NA	CASSEGRGWGYTF	TGCGCCAGCAGTGAAGGGCGGGGATGGGGCTACACCTTC
NA	16	TRBV6-6	TRBJ2-5	TRBD2	CASSLTSGGRKETQYF	TGTGCCAGCAGTCTGACTAGCGGGGGGAGAAAAGAGACCCAGTACTTC
NA	14	TRBV18	TRBJ2-7	NA	CASSLGGQIYEQYF	TGTGCCAGCTCTCTCGGGGGACAGATCTACGAGCAGTACTTC
NA	15	TRBV18	TRBJ1-2	TRBD1	CASSPGDRANYGYTF	TGTGCCAGCTCACCTGGGGACAGAGCTAACTATGGCTACACCTTC